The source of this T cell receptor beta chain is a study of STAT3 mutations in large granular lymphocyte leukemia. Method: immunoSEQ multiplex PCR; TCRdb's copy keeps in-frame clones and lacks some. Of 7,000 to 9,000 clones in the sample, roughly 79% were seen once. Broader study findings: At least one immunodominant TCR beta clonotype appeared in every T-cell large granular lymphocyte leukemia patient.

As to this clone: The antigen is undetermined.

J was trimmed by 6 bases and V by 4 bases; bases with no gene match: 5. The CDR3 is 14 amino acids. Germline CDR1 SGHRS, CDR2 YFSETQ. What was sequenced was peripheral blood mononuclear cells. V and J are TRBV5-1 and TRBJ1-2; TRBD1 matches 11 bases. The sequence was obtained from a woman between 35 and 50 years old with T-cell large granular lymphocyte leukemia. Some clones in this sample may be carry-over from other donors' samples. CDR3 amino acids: CASSPGTGGDGYTF. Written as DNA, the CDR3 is TGCGCCAGCAGCCCCGGGACAGGGGGGGATGGCTACACCTTC. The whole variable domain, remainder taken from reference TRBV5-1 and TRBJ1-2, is KAGVTQTPRYLIKTRGQQVTLSCSPISGHRSVSWYQQTPGQGLQFLFEYFSETQRNKGNFPGRFSGRQFSNSRSEMNVSTLELGDSALYLCASSPGTGGDGYTFGSGTRLTVV.